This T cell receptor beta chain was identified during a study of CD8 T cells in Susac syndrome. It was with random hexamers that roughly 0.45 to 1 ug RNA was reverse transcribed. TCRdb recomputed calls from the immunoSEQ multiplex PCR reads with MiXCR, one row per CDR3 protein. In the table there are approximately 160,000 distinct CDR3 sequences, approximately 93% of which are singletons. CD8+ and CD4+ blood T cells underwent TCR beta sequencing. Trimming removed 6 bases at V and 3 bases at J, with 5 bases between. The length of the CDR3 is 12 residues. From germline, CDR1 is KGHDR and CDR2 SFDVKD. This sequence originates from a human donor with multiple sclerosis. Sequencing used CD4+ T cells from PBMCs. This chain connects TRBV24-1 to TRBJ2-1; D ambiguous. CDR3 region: CATSQIYNEQFF. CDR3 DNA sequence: TGTGCCACCAGTCAAATCTACAATGAGCAGTTCTTC.